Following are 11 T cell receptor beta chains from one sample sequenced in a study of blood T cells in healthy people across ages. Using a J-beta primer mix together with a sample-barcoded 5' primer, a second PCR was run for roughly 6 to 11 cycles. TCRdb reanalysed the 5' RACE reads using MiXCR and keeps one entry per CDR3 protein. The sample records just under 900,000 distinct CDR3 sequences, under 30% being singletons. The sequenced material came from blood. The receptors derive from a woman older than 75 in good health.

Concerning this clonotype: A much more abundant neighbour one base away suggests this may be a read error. As DNA, the CDR3 is TGTGCCAGCAGTCAGTGGCAGGGGGCAGAGACCCAGTACTTC. It encodes CASSQWQGAETQYF. The V call is TRBV6-5, the J call TRBJ2-7, with TRBD1 matching 8 bases. The DNA end is a closer match to TRBJ2-5, so the J assignment may be wrong. The V gene's germline CDR1 is MNHEY and CDR2 SVGAGI. CDR3 length: 14 amino acids.

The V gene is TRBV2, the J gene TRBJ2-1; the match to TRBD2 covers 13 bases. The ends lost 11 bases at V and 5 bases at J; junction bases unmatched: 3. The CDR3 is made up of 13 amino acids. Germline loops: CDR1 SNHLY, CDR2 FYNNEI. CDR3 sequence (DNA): TGTGCCGAGGGGACTAGCGGGAACAATGAGCAGTTCTTC. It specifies CAEGTSGNNEQFF.

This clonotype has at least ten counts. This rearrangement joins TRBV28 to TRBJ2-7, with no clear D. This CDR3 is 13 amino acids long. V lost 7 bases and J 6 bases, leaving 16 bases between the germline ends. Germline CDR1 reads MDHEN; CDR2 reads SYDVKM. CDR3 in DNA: TGTGCCAGCATGAGGTGGGCGTCGGGCGAGCAGTACTTC. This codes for CASMRWASGEQYF.

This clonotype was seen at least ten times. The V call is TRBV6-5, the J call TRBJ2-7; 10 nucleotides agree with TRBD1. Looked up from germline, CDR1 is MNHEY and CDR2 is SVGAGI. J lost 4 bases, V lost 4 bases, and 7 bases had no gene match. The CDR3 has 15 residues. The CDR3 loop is CASSSAGTGEYEQYF. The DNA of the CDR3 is TGTGCCAGCAGTTCAGCCGGGACAGGGGAATACGAGCAGTACTTC.

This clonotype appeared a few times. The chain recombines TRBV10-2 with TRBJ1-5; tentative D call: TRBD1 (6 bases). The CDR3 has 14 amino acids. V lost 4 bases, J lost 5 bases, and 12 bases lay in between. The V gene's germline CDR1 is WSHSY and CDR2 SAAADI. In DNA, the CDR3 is TGCGCCAGCAGTGGATGGGGGGGCGATCAGCCCCAGCATTTT. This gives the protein CASSGWGGDQPQHF.

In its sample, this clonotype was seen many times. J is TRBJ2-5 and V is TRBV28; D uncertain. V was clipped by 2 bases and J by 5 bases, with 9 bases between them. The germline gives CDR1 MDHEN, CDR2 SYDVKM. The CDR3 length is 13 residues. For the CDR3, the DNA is TGTGCCAGCAGTTTAGGGGTTCTGGAGACCCAGTACTTC. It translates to CASSLGVLETQYF.

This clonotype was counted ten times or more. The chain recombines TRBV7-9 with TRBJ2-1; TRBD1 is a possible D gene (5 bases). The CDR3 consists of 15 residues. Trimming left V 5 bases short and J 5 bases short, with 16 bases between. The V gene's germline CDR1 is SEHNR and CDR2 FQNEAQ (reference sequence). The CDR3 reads CASSPKDRKNNEQFF. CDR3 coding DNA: TGTGCCAGCAGCCCGAAAGACAGAAAAAACAATGAGCAGTTCTTC.

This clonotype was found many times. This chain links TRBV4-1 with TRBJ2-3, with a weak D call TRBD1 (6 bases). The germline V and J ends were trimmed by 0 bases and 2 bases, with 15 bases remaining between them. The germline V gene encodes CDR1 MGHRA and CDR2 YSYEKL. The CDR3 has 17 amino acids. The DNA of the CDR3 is TGCGCCAGCAGCCAAGAACAGACAGGTCGGAACACAGATACGCAGTATTTT. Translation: CASSQEQTGRNTDTQYF.

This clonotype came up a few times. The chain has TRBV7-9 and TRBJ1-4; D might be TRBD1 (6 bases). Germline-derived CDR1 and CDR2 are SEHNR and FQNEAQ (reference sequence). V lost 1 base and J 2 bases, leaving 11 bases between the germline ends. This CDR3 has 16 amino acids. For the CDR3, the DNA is TGTGCCAGCAGCTTAGGTGCAGGGGCTACTAATGAAAAACTGTTTTTT. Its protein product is CASSLGAGATNEKLFF.

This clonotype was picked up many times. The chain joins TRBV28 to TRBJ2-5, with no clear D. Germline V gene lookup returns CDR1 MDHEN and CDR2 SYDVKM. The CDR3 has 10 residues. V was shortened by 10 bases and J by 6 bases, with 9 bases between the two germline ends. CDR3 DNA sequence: TGTGCCACTCGTGGGAAGACCCAGTACTTC. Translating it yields CATRGKTQYF. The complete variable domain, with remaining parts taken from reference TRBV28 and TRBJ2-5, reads DVKVTQSSRYLVKRTGEKVFLECVQDMDHENMFWYRQDPGLGLRLIYFSYDVKMKEKGDIPEGYSVSREKKERFSLILESASTNQTSMYLCATRGKTQYFGPGTRLLVL.

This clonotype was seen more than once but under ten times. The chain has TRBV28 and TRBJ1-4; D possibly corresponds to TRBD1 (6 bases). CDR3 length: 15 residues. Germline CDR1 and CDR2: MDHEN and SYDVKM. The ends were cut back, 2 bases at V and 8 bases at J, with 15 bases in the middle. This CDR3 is CASSLGGARDEKLFF. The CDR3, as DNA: TGTGCCAGCAGTTTAGGGGGGGCGCGGGACGAAAAACTGTTTTTT.